The 2 T cell receptor beta chains presented below share a single source sample, sequenced in a study of blood T cell repertoires in COVID-19. Only in-frame clones appear in the TCRdb table, and some are missing; sequencing was by immunoSEQ multiplex PCR. The sample contains 150,000 to 200,000 clones, 85% to 90% of which appear only once. Input material: peripheral blood. All receptors come from a human donor in a cohort sampled during active COVID-19.

The chain links TRBV7-9 to TRBJ2-1; TRBD1 aligns across 7 bases. The CDR3 sequence is 15 residues long. The germline V gene encodes CDR1 SEHNR and CDR2 FQNEAQ (reference sequence). Trimming removed 5 bases from V and 5 bases from J; junction bases left unmatched: 9. The CDR3 nucleotides read TGTGCCAGCAGCCCCCCGGGACAGCTACACAATGAGCAGTTCTTC. Amino acids: CASSPPGQLHNEQFF.

The chain has TRBV7-2 and TRBJ2-3; 8 nucleotides line up with TRBD2. V gave up 2 bases and J gave up 2 bases; unmatched junction bases: 9. CDR3 length: 17 residues. The germline gives CDR1 SGHTA, CDR2 FQGNSA. The CDR3 nucleotides read TGTGCCAGCAGCTTACATGCGGGAGGATATAACACAGATACGCAGTATTTT. Translating gives CASSLHAGGYNTDTQYF.